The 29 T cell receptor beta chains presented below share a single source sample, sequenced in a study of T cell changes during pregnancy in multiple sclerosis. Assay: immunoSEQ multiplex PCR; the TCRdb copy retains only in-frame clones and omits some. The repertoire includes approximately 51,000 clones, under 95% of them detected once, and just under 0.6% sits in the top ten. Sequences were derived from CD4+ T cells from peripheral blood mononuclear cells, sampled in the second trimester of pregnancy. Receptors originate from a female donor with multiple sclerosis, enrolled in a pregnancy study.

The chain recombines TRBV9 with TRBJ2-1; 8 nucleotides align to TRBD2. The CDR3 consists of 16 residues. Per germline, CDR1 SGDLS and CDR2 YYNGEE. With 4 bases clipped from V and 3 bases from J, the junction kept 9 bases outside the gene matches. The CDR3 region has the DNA TGTGCCAGCAGCCCCAGGCCAGGGACTAGCTACAATGAGCAGTTCTTC. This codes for CASSPRPGTSYNEQFF.

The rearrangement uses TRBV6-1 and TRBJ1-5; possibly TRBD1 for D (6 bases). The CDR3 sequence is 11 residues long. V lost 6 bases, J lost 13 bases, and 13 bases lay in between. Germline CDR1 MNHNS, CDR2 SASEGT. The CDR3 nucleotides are TGTGCCAGCAGACAGGGCGACAGTCAGCATTTT. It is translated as CASRQGDSQHF.

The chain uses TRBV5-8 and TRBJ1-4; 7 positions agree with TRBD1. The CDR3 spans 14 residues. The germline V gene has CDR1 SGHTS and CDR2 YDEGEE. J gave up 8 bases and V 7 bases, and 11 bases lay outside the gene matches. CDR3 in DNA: TGTGCCAGCGATAGAGGGGGCGCACGGGAAAAACTGTTTTTT. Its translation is CASDRGGAREKLFF.

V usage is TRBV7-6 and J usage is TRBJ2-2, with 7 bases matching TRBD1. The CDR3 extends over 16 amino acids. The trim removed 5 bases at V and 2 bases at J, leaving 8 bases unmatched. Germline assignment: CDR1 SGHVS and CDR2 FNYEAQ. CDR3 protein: CASSAVVGGNTGELFF. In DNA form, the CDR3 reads TGTGCCAGCAGCGCGGTGGTAGGGGGCAACACCGGGGAGCTGTTTTTT.

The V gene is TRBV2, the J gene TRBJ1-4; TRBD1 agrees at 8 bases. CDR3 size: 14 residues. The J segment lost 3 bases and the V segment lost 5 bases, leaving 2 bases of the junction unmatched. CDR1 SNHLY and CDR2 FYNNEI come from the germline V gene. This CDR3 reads CASSIQGANEKLFF. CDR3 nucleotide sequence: TGTGCCAGCAGTATACAGGGGGCTAATGAAAAACTGTTTTTT.

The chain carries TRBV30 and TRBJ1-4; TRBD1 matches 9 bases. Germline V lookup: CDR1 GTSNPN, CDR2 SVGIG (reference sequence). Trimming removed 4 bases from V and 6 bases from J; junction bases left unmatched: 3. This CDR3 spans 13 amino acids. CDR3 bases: TGTGCCTGGAACGGACAGGGGCATGAAAAACTGTTTTTT. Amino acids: CAWNGQGHEKLFF.

The CDR3 DNA is TGTGCCAGCAGTTCGTCTCAGGGTGGTGGTGAAGCTTTCTTT. Its protein is CASSSSQGGGEAFF. The chain carries TRBV6-5 and TRBJ1-1, with D perhaps matching TRBD1 (5 bases). With 4 bases removed from V and 7 bases from J, the gap between germline ends came to 16 bases. Germline values: CDR1 MNHEY, CDR2 SVGAGI. This CDR3 comprises 14 residues.

The CDR3 nucleotides read TGTGCCAGCAGACGACAGGGGGCCTATGGCTACACCTTC. Its translation is CASRRQGAYGYTF. This chain connects TRBV7-2 to TRBJ1-2, with 10 positions matching TRBD1. The J segment lost 4 bases and the V segment lost 6 bases, leaving 2 bases of the junction unmatched. The CDR3 runs 13 residues. The germline V gene encodes CDR1 SGHTA and CDR2 FQGNSA.

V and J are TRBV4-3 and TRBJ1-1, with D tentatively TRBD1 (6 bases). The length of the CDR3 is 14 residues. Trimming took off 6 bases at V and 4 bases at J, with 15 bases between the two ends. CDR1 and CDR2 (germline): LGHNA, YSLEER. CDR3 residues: CASSRTTGLTEAFF. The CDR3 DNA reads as TGCGCCAGCAGTCGTACGACAGGTCTCACTGAAGCTTTCTTT.

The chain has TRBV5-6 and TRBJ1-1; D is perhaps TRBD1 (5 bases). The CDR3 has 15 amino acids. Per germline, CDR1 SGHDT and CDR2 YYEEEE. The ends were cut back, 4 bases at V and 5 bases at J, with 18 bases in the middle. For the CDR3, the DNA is TGTGCCAGCAGCCTATTCAGGGCCACTATAACTGAAGCTTTCTTT. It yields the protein CASSLFRATITEAFF.

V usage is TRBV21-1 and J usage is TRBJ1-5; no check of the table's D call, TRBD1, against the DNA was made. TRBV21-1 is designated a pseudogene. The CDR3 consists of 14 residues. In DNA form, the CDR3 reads TGTGCCAGCAGCTGGCAGGCCCCCAATCAGCCCCAGCATTTT. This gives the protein CASSWQAPNQPQHF.

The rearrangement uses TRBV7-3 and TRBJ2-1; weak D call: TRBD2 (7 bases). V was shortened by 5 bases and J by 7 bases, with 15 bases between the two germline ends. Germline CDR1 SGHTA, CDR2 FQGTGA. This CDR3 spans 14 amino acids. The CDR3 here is CASSPGGQNNEQFF. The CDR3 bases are TGTGCCAGCAGCCCCGGGGGGCAAAATAATGAGCAGTTCTTC.

The CDR3, as DNA: TGTGCTAGTGGTTTGGTGCCGGCCCAGCGGGGGGGCCAGGCGGGAACAGATACGCAGTATTTT. It translates to CASGLVPAQRGGQAGTDTQYF. V is TRBV12-5 and J is TRBJ2-3, with 10 nucleotides matching TRBD2. The length of the CDR3 is 21 residues. The ends lost 0 bases at V and 3 bases at J; junction bases unmatched: 18. CDR1 is LGHNT and CDR2 is FRNRAP in the germline V gene.

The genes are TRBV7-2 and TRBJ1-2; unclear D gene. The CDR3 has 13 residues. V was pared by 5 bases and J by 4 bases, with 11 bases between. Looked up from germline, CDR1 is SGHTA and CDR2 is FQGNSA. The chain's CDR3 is CASSVGLTYGYTF. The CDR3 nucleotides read TGTGCCAGCAGCGTTGGACTGACCTATGGCTACACCTTC. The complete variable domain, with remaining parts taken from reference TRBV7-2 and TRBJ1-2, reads GAGVSQSPSNKVTEKGKDVELRCDPISGHTALYWYRQSLGQGLEFLIYFQGNSAPDKSGLPSDRFSAERTGGSVSTLTIQRTQQEDSAVYLCASSVGLTYGYTFGSGTRLTVV.

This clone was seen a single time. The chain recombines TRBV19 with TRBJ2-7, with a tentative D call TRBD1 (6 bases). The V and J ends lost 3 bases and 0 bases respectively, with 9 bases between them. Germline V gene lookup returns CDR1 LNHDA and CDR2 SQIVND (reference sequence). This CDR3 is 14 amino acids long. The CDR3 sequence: CASSMRGSSYEQYF. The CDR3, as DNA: TGTGCCAGTAGTATGAGGGGGAGCTCCTACGAGCAGTACTTC.

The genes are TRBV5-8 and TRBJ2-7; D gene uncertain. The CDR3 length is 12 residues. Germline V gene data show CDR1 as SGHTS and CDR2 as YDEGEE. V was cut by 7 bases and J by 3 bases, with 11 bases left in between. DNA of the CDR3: TGTGCCAGCGGCCGCAGTTACTACGAGCAGTACTTC. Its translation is CASGRSYYEQYF.

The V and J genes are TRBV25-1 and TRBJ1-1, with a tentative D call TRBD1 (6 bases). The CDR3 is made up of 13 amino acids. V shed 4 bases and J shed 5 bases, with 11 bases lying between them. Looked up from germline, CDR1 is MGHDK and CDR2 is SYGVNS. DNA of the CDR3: TGTGCCAGCAGTGCCCTTAGGGGGACTGAAGCTTTCTTT. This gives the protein CASSALRGTEAFF.

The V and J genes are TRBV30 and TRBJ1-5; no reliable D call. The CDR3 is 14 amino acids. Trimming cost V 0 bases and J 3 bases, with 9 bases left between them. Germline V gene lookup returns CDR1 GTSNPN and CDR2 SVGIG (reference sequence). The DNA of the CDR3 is TGTGCCTGGAGTGTAACGCGGTACAATCAGCCCCAGCATTTT. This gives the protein CAWSVTRYNQPQHF.

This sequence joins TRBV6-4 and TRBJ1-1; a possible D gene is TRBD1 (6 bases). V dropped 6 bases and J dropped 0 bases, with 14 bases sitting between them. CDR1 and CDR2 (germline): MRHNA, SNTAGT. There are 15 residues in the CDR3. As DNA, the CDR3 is TGTGCCAGCAGACAGGGAGGGGCTCTGAACACTGAAGCTTTCTTT. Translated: CASRQGGALNTEAFF.

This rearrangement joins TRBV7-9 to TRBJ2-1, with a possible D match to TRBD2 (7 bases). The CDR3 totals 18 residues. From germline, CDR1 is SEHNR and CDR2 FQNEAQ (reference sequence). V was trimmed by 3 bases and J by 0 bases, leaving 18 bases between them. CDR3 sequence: CASSFWGSGGSSYNEQFF. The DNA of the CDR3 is TGTGCCAGCAGCTTTTGGGGGTCGGGGGGCAGCTCCTACAATGAGCAGTTCTTC.

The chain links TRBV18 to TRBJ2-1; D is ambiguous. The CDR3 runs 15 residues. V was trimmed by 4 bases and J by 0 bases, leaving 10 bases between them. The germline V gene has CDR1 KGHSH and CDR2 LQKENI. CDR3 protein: CASSLLTGSYNEQFF. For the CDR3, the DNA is TGTGCCAGCTCACTTCTAACTGGCTCCTACAATGAGCAGTTCTTC. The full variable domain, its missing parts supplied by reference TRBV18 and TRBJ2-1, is NAGVMQNPRHLVRRRGQEARLRCSPMKGHSHVYWYRQLPEEGLKFMVYLQKENIIDESGMPKERFSAEFPKEGPSILRIQQVVRGDSAAYFCASSLLTGSYNEQFFGPGTRLTVL.

The CDR3 DNA sequence: TGTGCCAGCAGCCCAACAGGGGGCCCTAATCAGCCCCAGCATTTT. This sequence encodes CASSPTGGPNQPQHF. The rearrangement links TRBV5-8 to TRBJ1-5; 9 bases align to TRBD1. From germline, CDR1 is SGHTS and CDR2 YDEGEE. CDR3 size: 15 residues. V lost 4 bases to trimming and J lost 4 bases; unmatched junction nucleotides: 6.

CDR3 in amino acids: CASSLGDRGNSPLHF. The CDR3 nucleotides read TGTGCCAGCAGCTTAGGGGACAGGGGTAATTCACCCCTCCACTTT. The chain couples TRBV13 to TRBJ1-6; 9 positions agree with TRBD1. The CDR3 totals 15 residues. The junction had 0 bases not matched to a gene; V was cut back by 0 bases and J by 6 bases. The V gene's germline CDR1 is PRHDT and CDR2 FYEKMQ (reference sequence).

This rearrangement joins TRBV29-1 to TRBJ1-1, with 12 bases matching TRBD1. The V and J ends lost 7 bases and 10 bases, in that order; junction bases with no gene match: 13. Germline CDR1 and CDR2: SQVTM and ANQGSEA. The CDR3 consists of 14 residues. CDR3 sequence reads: CSALQGTGGSIAFF. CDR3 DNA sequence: TGCAGCGCCCTCCAAGGGACAGGGGGCAGCATAGCTTTCTTT.

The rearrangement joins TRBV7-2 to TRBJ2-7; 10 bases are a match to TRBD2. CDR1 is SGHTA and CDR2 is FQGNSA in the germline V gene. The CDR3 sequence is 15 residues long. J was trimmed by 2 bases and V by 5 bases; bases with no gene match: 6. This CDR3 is CASSTQRGGPYEQYF. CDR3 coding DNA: TGTGCCAGCAGCACCCAGCGGGGGGGCCCCTACGAGCAGTACTTC.

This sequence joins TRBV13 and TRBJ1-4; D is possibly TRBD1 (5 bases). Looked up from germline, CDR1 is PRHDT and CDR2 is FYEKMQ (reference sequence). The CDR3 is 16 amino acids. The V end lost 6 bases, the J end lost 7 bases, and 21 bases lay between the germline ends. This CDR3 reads CASSLRRERGSEKLFF. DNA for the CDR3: TGTGCCAGCAGTCTACGGAGGGAAAGGGGCTCTGAAAAACTGTTTTTT.

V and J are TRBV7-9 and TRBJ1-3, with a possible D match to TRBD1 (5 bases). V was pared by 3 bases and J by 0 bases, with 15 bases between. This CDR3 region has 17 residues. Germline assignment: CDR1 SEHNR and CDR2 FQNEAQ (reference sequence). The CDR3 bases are TGTGCCAGCAGCTTCCAGGTGGGGGGATTCTCTGGAAACACCATATATTTT. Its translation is CASSFQVGGFSGNTIYF. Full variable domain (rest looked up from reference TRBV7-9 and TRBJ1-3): DTGVSQNPRHKITKRGQNVTFRCDPISEHNRLYWYRQTLGQGPEFLTYFQNEAQLEKSRLLSDRFSAERPKGSFSTLEIQRTEQGDSAMYLCASSFQVGGFSGNTIYFGEGSWLTVV.

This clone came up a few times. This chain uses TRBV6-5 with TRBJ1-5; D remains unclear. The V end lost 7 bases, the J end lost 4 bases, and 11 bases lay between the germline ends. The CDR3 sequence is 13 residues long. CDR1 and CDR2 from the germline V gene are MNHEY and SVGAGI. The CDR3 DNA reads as TGTGCCAGCACAGCGGGCGGAAATCAGCCCCAGCATTTT. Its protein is CASTAGGNQPQHF.

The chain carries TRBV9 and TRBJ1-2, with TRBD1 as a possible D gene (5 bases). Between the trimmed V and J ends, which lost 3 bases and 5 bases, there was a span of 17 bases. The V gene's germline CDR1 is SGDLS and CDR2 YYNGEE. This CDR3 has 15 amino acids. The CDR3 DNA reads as TGTGCCAGCAGCGCCCGACAGCGCGATGGGTATGGCTACACCTTC. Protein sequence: CASSARQRDGYGYTF.